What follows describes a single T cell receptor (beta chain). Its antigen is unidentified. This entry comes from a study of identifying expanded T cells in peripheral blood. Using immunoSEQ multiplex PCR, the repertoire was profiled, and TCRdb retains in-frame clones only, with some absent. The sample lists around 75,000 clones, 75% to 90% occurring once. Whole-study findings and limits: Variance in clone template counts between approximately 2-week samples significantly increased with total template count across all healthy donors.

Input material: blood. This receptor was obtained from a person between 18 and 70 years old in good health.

The CDR3 nucleotides are TGTGCCAGCAGCTTACGGACAGCGGGGGGGCCGCAAGATACGCAGTATTTT. Translation: CASSLRTAGGPQDTQYF. This chain connects TRBV11-3 to TRBJ2-3; TRBD2 agrees at 10 bases. Germline trimming cut 2 bases from V and 5 bases from J; bases unmatched to any gene: 10. Looked up from germline, CDR1 is SGHNT and CDR2 is YENEEA. The CDR3 runs 17 residues.